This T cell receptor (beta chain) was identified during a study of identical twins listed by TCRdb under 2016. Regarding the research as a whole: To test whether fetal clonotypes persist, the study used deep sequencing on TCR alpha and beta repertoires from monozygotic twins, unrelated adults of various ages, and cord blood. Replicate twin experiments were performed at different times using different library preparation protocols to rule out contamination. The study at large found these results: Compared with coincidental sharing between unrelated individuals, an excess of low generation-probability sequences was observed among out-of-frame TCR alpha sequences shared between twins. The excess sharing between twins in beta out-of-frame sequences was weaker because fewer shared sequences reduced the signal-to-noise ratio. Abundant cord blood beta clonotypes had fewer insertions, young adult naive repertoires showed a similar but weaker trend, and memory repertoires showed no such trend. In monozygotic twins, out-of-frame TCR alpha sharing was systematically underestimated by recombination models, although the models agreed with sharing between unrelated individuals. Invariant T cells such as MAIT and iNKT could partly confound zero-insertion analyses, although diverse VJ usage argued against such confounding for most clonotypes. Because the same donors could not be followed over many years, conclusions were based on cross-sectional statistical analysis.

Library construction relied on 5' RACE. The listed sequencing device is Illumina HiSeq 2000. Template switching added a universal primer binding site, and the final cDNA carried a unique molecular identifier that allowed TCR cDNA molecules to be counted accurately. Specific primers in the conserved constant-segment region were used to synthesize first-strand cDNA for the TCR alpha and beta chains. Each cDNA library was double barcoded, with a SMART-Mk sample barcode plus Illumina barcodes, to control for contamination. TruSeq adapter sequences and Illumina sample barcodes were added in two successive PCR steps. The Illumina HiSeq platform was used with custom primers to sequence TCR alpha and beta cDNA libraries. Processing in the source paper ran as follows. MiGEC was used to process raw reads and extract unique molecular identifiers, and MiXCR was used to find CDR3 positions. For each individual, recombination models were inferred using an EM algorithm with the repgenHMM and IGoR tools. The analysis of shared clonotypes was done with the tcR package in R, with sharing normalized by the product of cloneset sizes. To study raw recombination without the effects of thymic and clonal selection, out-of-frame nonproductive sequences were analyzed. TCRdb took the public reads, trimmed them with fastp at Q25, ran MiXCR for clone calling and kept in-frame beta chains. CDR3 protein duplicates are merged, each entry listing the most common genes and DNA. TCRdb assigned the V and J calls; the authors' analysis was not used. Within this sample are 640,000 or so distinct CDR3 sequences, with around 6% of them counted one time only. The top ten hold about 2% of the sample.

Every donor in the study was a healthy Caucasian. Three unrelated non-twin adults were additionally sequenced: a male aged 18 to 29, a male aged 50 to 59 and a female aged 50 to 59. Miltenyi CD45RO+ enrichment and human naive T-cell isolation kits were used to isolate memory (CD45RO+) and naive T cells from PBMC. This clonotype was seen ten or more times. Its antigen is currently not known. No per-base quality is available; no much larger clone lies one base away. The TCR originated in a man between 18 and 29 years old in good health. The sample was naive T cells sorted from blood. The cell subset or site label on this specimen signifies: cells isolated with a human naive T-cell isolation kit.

CDR3 loop: CASRRSGTGNSPLHF. The bases are TGTGCCAGCAGGAGGTCCGGGACGGGAAATTCACCCCTCCACTTT. The chain is made from TRBV12-3 or TRBV12-4 and TRBJ1-6; a tentative D call is TRBD1 (5 bases match). The CDR3 sequence holds 15 residues, the cysteine and phenylalanine included. Just CDR3 DNA is preserved here, 45 bases in frame from base 1. V loses 6 bases of germline sequence and J loses 7 bases, and the interval between the two ends is 16 bases.